This T cell receptor beta chain came from a study of human T cells and chemical hapten exposure. Noted time point: patch test 2, 6 weeks after DPC sensitization. Treatment reported: therapeutic diphenylcyclopropenone sensitization with weekly scalp DPC. Germline CDR1 and CDR2: PRHDT and FYEKMQ (reference sequence). V was cut by 3 bases and J by 8 bases, with 13 bases left in between. This CDR3 has 14 amino acids. This clonotype was seen many times. The library labeled individual cDNA molecules by adding unique molecular identifiers to them. TCRdb processed the RACE reads anew with MiXCR; each CDR3 protein has one entry. Of about 82,000 distinct CDR3 sequences listed, 6.5% to 8.5% are singletons.

Sequenced here: whole blood, sampled in connection with sensitization to the hapten diphenylcyclopropenone (DPC). The clonotype originates from a woman in her 30s with alopecia areata. Some clones in this sample may be carry-over from other donors' samples. The V and J genes are TRBV13 and TRBJ2-2, with a weak D call TRBD2 (6 bases). CDR3 residues: CASSLGLSEGELFF. The CDR3 nucleotides are TGTGCCAGCAGCTTGGGACTCTCAGAAGGGGAGCTGTTTTTT.